The clone carrying this T cell receptor (beta chain) has a count of ten or more. This record comes from a study of T cells in Graves' hyperthyroidism and ophthalmopathy. Template material for amplifying TCR beta CDR3 regions consisted of RNA transcripts. An initial round of RT-PCR targeting the TCR CDR3 relied on the HTBI primer set. TCRdb fed the multiplex PCR reads into MiXCR, producing one record per CDR3 protein. The sample lists some 400,000 distinct CDR3 sequences, over 15% occurring once. Participants, patients aged 18 to 65, had newly diagnosed hyperthyroidism with a duration under 2 months. Thyroid ultrasound and orbital computed tomography, with clinical symptoms and serum thyroxine and TRAb, informed diagnoses. The CDR3 spans 15 residues. Germline CDR1 reads SNHLY; CDR2 reads FYNNEI. J lost 10 bases, V lost 3 bases, and 9 bases had no gene match.

The TCR originated in a woman between 18 and 29 years old with Graves' hyperthyroidism. The chain carries TRBV2 and TRBJ1-6; 7 nucleotides match TRBD1. The sample was blood. DNA for the CDR3: TGTGCCAGCAGTGACCTAAACAGGGGAGGATCACCCCTCCACTTT. The encoded protein is CASSDLNRGGSPLHF. Full variable domain (outside the CDR3, taken from reference TRBV2 and TRBJ1-6): EPEVTQTPSHQVTQMGQEVILRCVPISNHLYFYWYRQILGQKVEFLVSFYNNEISEKSEIFDDQFSVERPDGSNFTLKIRSTKLEDSAMYFCASSDLNRGGSPLHFGNGTRLTVT.